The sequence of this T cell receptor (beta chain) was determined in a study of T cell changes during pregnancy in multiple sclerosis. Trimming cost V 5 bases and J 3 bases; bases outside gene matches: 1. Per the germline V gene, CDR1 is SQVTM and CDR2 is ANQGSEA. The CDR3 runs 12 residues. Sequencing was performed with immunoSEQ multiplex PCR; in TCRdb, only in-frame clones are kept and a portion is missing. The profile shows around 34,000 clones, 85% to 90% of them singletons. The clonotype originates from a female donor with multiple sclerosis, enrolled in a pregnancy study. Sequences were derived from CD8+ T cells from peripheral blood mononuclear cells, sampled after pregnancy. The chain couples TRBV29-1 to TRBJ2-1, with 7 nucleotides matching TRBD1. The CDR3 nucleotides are TGCAGCGTTCGGGACAGCTACAATGAGCAGTTCTTC. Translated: CSVRDSYNEQFF.